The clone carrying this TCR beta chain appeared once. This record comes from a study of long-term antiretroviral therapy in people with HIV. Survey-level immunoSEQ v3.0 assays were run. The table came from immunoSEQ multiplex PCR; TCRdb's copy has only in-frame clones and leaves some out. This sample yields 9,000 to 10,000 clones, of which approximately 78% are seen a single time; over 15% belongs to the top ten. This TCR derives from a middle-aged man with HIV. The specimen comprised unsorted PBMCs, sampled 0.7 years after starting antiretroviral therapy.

CDR3 coding DNA: TGTGCCAGCAGCCTACCCTTCCGGGGGACTGGAAACACCATATATTTT. Translating gives CASSLPFRGTGNTIYF. The V gene is TRBV7-9, the J gene TRBJ1-3, with D possibly TRBD1 on 5 matching bases. The CDR3 length is 16 residues. CDR1 is SEHNR and CDR2 is FQNEAQ in the germline V gene (reference sequence). V was shortened by 5 bases and J by 2 bases, with 16 bases between the two germline ends.